This T cell receptor (beta chain) appears in the sequencing data of a study of blood T cell repertoires in COVID-19. Study-level background: Sources were T cells, B-cell-depleted T cells, or PBMCs; the material itself was cDNA or gDNA.

TCRdb's copy holds only in-frame clones and misses some; the assay was immunoSEQ multiplex PCR. This table has 150,000 to 200,000 clones, approximately 88% appearing once. Participants spanned ages about 18 to 100 years and resided in around 25 US areas. Per the germline V gene, CDR1 is SGHDN and CDR2 is FVKESK. The CDR3 contains 17 residues. The J segment lost 3 bases and the V segment lost 4 bases, leaving 14 bases of the junction unmatched. The receptor comes from a woman aged 55-69 years who had recovered from COVID-19. This sequence joins TRBV14 and TRBJ2-5; 7 nucleotides align to TRBD2. The sequenced sample consisted of PBMCs or T cells enriched from blood (not recorded which). CDR3 sequence reads: CASSRGRVVAGEETQYF. DNA of the CDR3: TGTGCCAGCAGCCGCGGCAGGGTAGTGGCGGGGGAAGAGACCCAGTACTTC.